The T cell receptor beta chain described here comes from a study of T cells after yellow fever vaccination. The TCR cDNA carried a universal primer site and UMIs from 5'RACE template switching. TCRdb reanalysed the 5' RACE reads using MiXCR and keeps one entry per CDR3 protein. The sample includes 500,000 to 650,000 distinct CDR3 sequences, approximately 16% of them seen just once. Trimming took off 4 bases at V and 4 bases at J, with 11 bases between the two ends. The CDR3 covers 13 residues. Germline V gene data show CDR1 as GTSNPN and CDR2 as SVGIG (reference sequence). A few counts support this clonotype. Its cognate antigen is unknown. Overall study findings and caveats: CD4 and CD8 compartments shared a small share of clonotypes, likely from convergent recombination. Subsequent booster samples again held most clones from primary vaccination (more than 95% CD4, 85% to 90% CD8). Although the secondary response was weaker, it peaked faster, at day 5 versus 15.

This receptor was taken from a man between 18 and 29 years old who received the YFV17D yellow fever vaccine. The specimen was PBMCs, collected 5 days after the first yellow fever vaccination. This chain links TRBV30 with TRBJ2-1; TRBD1 is a possible D gene (6 bases). The CDR3 spells CAWNWGRYNEQFF. In DNA, the CDR3 is TGTGCCTGGAACTGGGGGCGATACAATGAGCAGTTCTTC.